The 22 T cell receptor beta chains listed next were all sequenced from one sample in a study of cytomegalovirus exposure and HLA in healthy donors. The PCR ran on 60 Vbeta and 13 Jbeta primers. The protocol was immunoSEQ multiplex PCR, while the TCRdb copy is restricted to in-frame clones and leaves out a portion. The table records 100,000 to 150,000 clones, about 84% of them present only once. The source material was PBMCs. These receptors were collected from a man in his forties in good health and CMV-seronegative.

The chain combines TRBV10-3 with TRBJ2-1; 10 bases align to TRBD2. Germline V gene lookup returns CDR1 ENHRY and CDR2 SYGVKD. After removal of 6 bases from V and 7 bases from J, the junction contained 9 bases not matched to a gene. CDR3 length: 15 amino acids. This CDR3 is CAISESGGAENEQFF. CDR3 coding DNA: TGTGCCATCAGCGAGAGCGGGGGGGCTGAGAATGAGCAGTTCTTC.

This chain joins TRBV5-1 and TRBJ2-1; D might be TRBD1 (5 bases). The CDR3 totals 14 residues. Looked up from germline, CDR1 is SGHRS and CDR2 is YFSETQ. The ends were cut back, 0 bases at V and 10 bases at J, with 14 bases in the middle. The CDR3, as DNA: TGCGCCAGCAGCTTGGGGCAGGGCTTAGGGGAGCAGTTCTTC. Protein: CASSLGQGLGEQFF.

This clone turned up a few times. Here the CDR3 DNA reads TGTGCCAGCAAAAGACAGGGTAGGGAAAAACTGTTTTTT. It translates to CASKRQGREKLFF. V and J are TRBV25-1 and TRBJ1-4; TRBD1 aligns across 7 bases. Germline-derived CDR1 and CDR2 are MGHDK and SYGVNS. This CDR3 comprises 13 residues. The V gene end was trimmed by 7 bases and the J gene end by 8 bases; junction bases not matched to a gene: 7. Complete variable domain (other parts from reference TRBV25-1 and TRBJ1-4): EADIYQTPRYLVIGTGKKITLECSQTMGHDKMYWYQQDPGMELHLIHYSYGVNSTEKGDLSSESTVSRIRTEHFPLTLESARPSHTSQYLCASKRQGREKLFFGSGTQLSVL.

The V call is TRBV5-6, the J call TRBJ2-5; 8 positions match TRBD1. Per the germline V gene, CDR1 is SGHDT and CDR2 is YYEEEE. The CDR3 covers 14 residues. Germline trimming cut 2 bases from V and 0 bases from J; bases unmatched to any gene: 0. Written as DNA, the CDR3 is TGTGCCAGCAGCTTACAGGGGGACCAAGAGACCCAGTACTTC. This gives the protein CASSLQGDQETQYF.

The V and J genes are TRBV21-1 and TRBJ1-4; the D segment call TRBD1 is taken from the table without a DNA check. TRBV21-1 is a known pseudogene. The CDR3 has 17 residues. CDR3: CASSDRQGGVSNEKLFF. The DNA for the CDR3 is TGTGCCAGCAGCGATCGACAGGGTGGCGTTTCTAATGAAAAACTGTTTTTT.

The chain links TRBV7-6 to TRBJ1-6; D uncertain. CDR1 SGHVS and CDR2 FNYEAQ come from the germline V gene. This CDR3 has 13 residues. V lost 6 bases, J lost 9 bases, and 12 bases lay in between. The CDR3 region is CASSYQPGSPLHF. CDR3 coding DNA: TGTGCCAGCAGTTACCAGCCGGGTTCACCCCTCCACTTT.

The V and J genes are TRBV5-8 and TRBJ1-1; no firm D call. V was pared by 3 bases and J by 0 bases, with 9 bases between. CDR1 is SGHTS, CDR2 YDEGEE, per germline. This CDR3 has 14 amino acids. DNA for the CDR3: TGTGCCAGCAGCTGGGGAGTCATGAACACTGAAGCTTTCTTT. It yields the protein CASSWGVMNTEAFF.

V gene TRBV9 combines with J gene TRBJ2-1; D is perhaps TRBD2 (5 bases). The CDR3 is 16 amino acids. Germline CDR1 SGDLS, CDR2 YYNGEE. Trimming left V 6 bases short and J 5 bases short, with 21 bases between. This CDR3 is CASTPSYYSRDNEQFF. The CDR3 region has the DNA TGTGCCAGCACTCCCTCGTACTACTCGAGGGACAATGAGCAGTTCTTC.

This clone was found once. This chain links TRBV7-2 with TRBJ2-7; a weak D match, TRBD1 (5 bases). The germline gives CDR1 SGHTA, CDR2 FQGNSA. The CDR3 covers 16 residues. Trimming removed 0 bases at V and 3 bases at J, with 15 bases between. The CDR3 DNA is TGTGCCAGCAGCTTAGCATTCGGGCAGGGTCTCTACGAGCAGTACTTC. This sequence encodes CASSLAFGQGLYEQYF.

This clone is a singleton in its sample. This chain joins TRBV11-2 and TRBJ1-2; weak D call: TRBD1 (5 bases). The CDR3 loop spans 17 amino acids. The germline gives CDR1 SGHAT, CDR2 FQNNGV. Trimming pared 6 bases from V and 0 bases from J, leaving 20 bases between. The CDR3 coding sequence is TGTGCCAGCAGTTTAACCCCGTCGGGGGGTGCTAACTATGGCTACACCTTC. It yields the protein CASSLTPSGGANYGYTF.

This clone showed up just once. V and J are TRBV6-5 and TRBJ2-2; 10 bases align to TRBD1. The trim removed 6 bases at V and 6 bases at J, leaving 7 bases unmatched. The length of the CDR3 is 15 residues. CDR1 and CDR2 (germline): MNHEY, SVGAGI. This chain's CDR3 is CASSRGTGVPGELFF. CDR3 DNA sequence: TGTGCCAGCAGCCGGGGGACAGGGGTCCCCGGGGAGCTGTTTTTT.

V gene TRBV28 combines with J gene TRBJ1-2, with D unclear. The CDR3 consists of 12 residues. Germline V gives CDR1 MDHEN, CDR2 SYDVKM. The V end lost 3 bases, the J end lost 4 bases, and 6 bases lay between the germline ends. CDR3 region: CASSFLLYGYTF. For the CDR3, the DNA is TGTGCCAGCAGTTTTCTCCTCTATGGCTACACCTTC.

The rearrangement joins TRBV4-1 to TRBJ2-7; possible D gene TRBD2, 6 bases. The CDR3 totals 15 residues. The V and J ends lost 4 bases and 3 bases respectively, with 16 bases between them. Germline V gives CDR1 MGHRA, CDR2 YSYEKL. The CDR3 is CASSLDHGGDYEQYF. The CDR3 DNA is TGCGCCAGCAGCCTAGACCATGGAGGGGACTACGAGCAGTACTTC.

This sequence joins TRBV30 and TRBJ2-2; 9 nucleotides match TRBD1. Per germline, CDR1 GTSNPN and CDR2 SVGIG (reference sequence). Trimming at V came to 3 bases and at J to 4 bases, leaving 6 bases not matched to a gene. The CDR3 extends over 15 amino acids. The CDR3 spells CAWRTQGAFTGELFF. In DNA form, the CDR3 reads TGTGCCTGGAGAACACAGGGGGCTTTCACCGGGGAGCTGTTTTTT.

The chain uses TRBV5-6 and TRBJ2-1; 10 bases map to TRBD2. V lost 2 bases and J lost 7; bases outside the gene matches: 6. Looked up from germline, CDR1 is SGHDT and CDR2 is YYEEEE. CDR3 size: 15 residues. The CDR3 region is CASSFGASGGNEQFF. The CDR3 coding sequence is TGTGCCAGCAGCTTTGGCGCTAGCGGGGGTAATGAGCAGTTCTTC.

The genes are TRBV6-5 and TRBJ2-7; D gene unclear. This CDR3 region has 15 residues. V shed 5 bases and J shed 1 base, with 15 bases lying between them. The germline gives CDR1 MNHEY, CDR2 SVGAGI. CDR3 region: CASSAYSDPSYEQYF. The CDR3 DNA reads TGTGCCAGCAGTGCATACAGTGACCCTTCCTACGAGCAGTACTTC.

This clone was counted only a few times. The chain couples TRBV7-2 to TRBJ1-6, with a possible D match to TRBD1 (5 bases). In germline, CDR1 is SGHTA, CDR2 FQGNSA. The CDR3 has 15 residues. V was cut by 1 base and J by 10 bases, with 14 bases left in between. The CDR3 loop reads CASSLGIRVGSPLHF. CDR3 coding DNA: TGTGCCAGCAGCTTAGGGATCAGGGTCGGATCACCCCTCCACTTT.

This clone came up once. The chain joins TRBV30 to TRBJ1-1; D unresolved. The CDR3 is made up of 13 amino acids. The V and J ends lost 2 bases and 10 bases respectively, with 17 bases between them. Germline assignment: CDR1 GTSNPN and CDR2 SVGIG (reference sequence). Here the CDR3 DNA reads TGTGCCTGGAGTCCCACATCATCCATCAGAGCTTTCTTT. Amino acid sequence: CAWSPTSSIRAFF.

The gene calls are TRBV29-1 and TRBJ2-2; 8 bases are a match to TRBD2. V shed 3 bases, J shed 2 bases, and the junction held 8 bases outside the gene matches. Germline CDR1 SQVTM, CDR2 ANQGSEA. This CDR3 is built from 16 residues. CDR3 DNA: TGCAGCGTTGAGGGTTTAGCGGGGATAAACACCGGGGAGCTGTTTTTT. It is translated as CSVEGLAGINTGELFF.

This chain joins TRBV6-6 and TRBJ2-7; 12 bases line up with TRBD1. CDR3 length: 15 residues. Germline assignment: CDR1 MNHNY and CDR2 SVGAGI (reference sequence). With 2 bases clipped from V and 5 bases from J, the junction kept 4 bases outside the gene matches. The DNA for the CDR3 is TGTGCCAGCAGTTACCCGGGACAGGGGGCTAACGAGCAGTACTTC. This gives the protein CASSYPGQGANEQYF.

The rearrangement joins TRBV5-1 to TRBJ2-3; the D gene is possibly TRBD1 (5 bases). CDR1 and CDR2 from the germline V gene are SGHRS and YFSETQ. The CDR3 has 15 amino acids. The V end was cut by 4 bases, the J end by 0 bases, with 12 bases between. Here the CDR3 DNA reads TGCGCCAGCAGCCCGCCAAGACAGAGCACAGATACGCAGTATTTT. As protein: CASSPPRQSTDTQYF.

The gene calls are TRBV7-3 and TRBJ2-3; TRBD2 aligns across 8 bases. Germline trimming cut 3 bases from V and 3 bases from J; bases unmatched to any gene: 8. Germline CDR1 reads SGHTA; CDR2 reads FQGTGA. The CDR3 runs 16 residues. Here the CDR3 reads CASSFAGGAGTDTQYF. In DNA, the CDR3 is TGTGCCAGCAGCTTTGCCGGGGGGGCCGGGACAGATACGCAGTATTTT. The full variable domain, its missing parts supplied by reference TRBV7-3 and TRBJ2-3, is GAGVSQTPSNKVTEKGKYVELRCDPISGHTALYWYRQSLGQGPEFLIYFQGTGAADDSGLPNDRFFAVRPEGSVSTLKIQRTERGDSAVYLCASSFAGGAGTDTQYFGPGTRLTVL.